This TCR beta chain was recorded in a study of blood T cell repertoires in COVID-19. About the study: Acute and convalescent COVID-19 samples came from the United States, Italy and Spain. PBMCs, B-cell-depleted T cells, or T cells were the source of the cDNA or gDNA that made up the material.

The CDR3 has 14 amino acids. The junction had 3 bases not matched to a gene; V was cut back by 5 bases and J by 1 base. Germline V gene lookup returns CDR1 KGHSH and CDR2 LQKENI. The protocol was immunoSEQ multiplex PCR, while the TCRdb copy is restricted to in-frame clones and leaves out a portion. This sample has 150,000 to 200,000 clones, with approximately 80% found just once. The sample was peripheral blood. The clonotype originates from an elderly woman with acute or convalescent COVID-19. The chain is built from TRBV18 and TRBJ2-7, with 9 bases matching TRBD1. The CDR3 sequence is CASSVQGASYEQYF. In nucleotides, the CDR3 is TGTGCCAGCTCAGTACAGGGGGCTTCCTACGAGCAGTACTTC.